This T cell receptor beta chain comes out of a study of HIV-infected patients and healthy controls. cDNA was made from about 480 ng RNA using alpha and beta constant primers. Using multiplexing indices, alpha and beta chain libraries were generated apart by chain-specific third strand synthesis. Ligation attached cDNA to a 5' RACE adapter that carried a random hexamer and SP2 site. TCRdb re-analysed the 5' RACE reads in MiXCR, keeping a single row per CDR3 protein. This table has roughly 7,500 distinct CDR3 sequences, less than 8.5% appearing once. No cell fractionation was done, so the repertoire covers all unsorted peripheral blood T cells. The CDR3 runs to 16 residues. Trimming cost V 1 base and J 0 bases, with 12 bases left between them. Per germline, CDR1 MDHEN and CDR2 SYDVKM. Sample share makes this clonotype medium-sized.

The rearrangement uses TRBV28 and TRBJ1-1, with unresolved D. The source was blood, collected before antiretroviral therapy. The TCR sequence derives from an adult with HIV infection. In DNA, the CDR3 is TGTGCCAGCAGTTTATTTCCTGGGCTACTGAACACTGAAGCTTTCTTT. Amino acids: CASSLFPGLLNTEAFF.